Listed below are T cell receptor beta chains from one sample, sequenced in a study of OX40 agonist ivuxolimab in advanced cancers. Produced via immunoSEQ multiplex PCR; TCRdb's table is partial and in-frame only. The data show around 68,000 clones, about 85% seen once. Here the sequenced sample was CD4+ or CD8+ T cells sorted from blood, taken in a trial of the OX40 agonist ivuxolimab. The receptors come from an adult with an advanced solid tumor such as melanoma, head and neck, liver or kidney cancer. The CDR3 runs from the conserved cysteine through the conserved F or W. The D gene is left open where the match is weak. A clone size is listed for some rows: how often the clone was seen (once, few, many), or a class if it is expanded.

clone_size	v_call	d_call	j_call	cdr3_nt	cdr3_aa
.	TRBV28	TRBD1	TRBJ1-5	TGTGCCAGCAGTTCGGGACAGGGCCTCGGACAGCCCCAGCATTTT	CASSSGQGLGQPQHF
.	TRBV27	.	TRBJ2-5	TGTGCCAGCAGCACCGACCAAGAGACCCAGTACTTC	CASSTDQETQYF
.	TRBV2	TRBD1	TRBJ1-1	TGTGCCAGCAGTGAAGCCCCTGACAGGGGTAAAGCTTTCTTT	CASSEAPDRGKAFF
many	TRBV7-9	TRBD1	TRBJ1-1	TGTGCCAGCTCACGGGGGACAGGCACTGAAGCTTTCTTT	CASSRGTGTEAFF
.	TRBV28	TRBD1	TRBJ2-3	TGTGCCAGCCGACAGGGCAGGGCAGATACGCAGTATTTT	CASRQGRADTQYF
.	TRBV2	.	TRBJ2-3	TGTGCCAGCAGTGAACGGTGGGGGGGCCCGGATACGCAGTATTTT	CASSERWGGPDTQYF
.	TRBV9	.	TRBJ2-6	TGTGCCAGCAGCGTAGTTGGGTCTAGCTCTGGGGCCAACGTCCTGACTTTC	CASSVVGSSSGANVLTF
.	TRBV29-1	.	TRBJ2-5	TGCAGCGTTGAAGGGAGGAGGCAGGGAGAGACCCAGTACTTC	CSVEGRRQGETQYF
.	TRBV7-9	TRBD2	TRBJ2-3	TGTGCCAGCCTACGGGGACTAAGCACAGATACGCAGTATTTT	CASLRGLSTDTQYF
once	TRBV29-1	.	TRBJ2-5	TGCAGCGCCCTTCCACCCCAAGAGACCCAGTACTTC	CSALPPQETQYF
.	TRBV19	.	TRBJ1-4	TGTGCCAGTAGTATGGTCAGGGATGGTGAAAAACTGTTTTTT	CASSMVRDGEKLFF
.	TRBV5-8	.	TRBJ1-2	TGTGCCAGCAGCCCGGGGAACTATGGCTACACCTTC	CASSPGNYGYTF
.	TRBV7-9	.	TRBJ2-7	TGTGCCAGCAGCTCCGACGGGCACGAGCAGTACTTC	CASSSDGHEQYF
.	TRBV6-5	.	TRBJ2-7	TGTGCCAGCAGTTACCAGGGGTCTAGCTCCTACGAGCAGTACTTC	CASSYQGSSSYEQYF
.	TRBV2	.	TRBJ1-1	TGTGCCAGCAGTCGAGGCGGGGCTCACACTGAAGCTTTCTTT	CASSRGGAHTEAFF
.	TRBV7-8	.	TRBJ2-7	TGTGCCAGCAGCGAAGGTCAGGCCTACGAGCAGTACTTC	CASSEGQAYEQYF
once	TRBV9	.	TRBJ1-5	TGTGCCAGCAGCCTTAGTTTGACGAATCAGCCCCAGCATTTT	CASSLSLTNQPQHF
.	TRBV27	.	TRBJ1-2	TGTGCCAGCAGTTTACATGGCAGGGGTTCGAAAGGCTACACCTTC	CASSLHGRGSKGYTF
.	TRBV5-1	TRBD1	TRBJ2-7	TGCGCCAGCAGCAAAGAGGAGGACAGGGCCCTTTTCAGAACCTACGAGCAGTACTTC	CASSKEEDRALFRTYEQYF